This TCR beta chain derives from a study of shared clonotypes between healthy human individuals. About the research overall: Each donor contributed plates that comprised three CD4 naive, three CD4 memory, two CD8 naive and one CD8 memory. Findings and caveats of the study: Rarefaction exposed incomplete sorted-subset sequencing despite large depth.

To note about this clone: Its antigen remains unidentified.

TCRdb keeps only in-frame clones here, not all; method: immunoSEQ multiplex PCR. This table holds about 2.4 million clones, around 94% found once. This CDR3 has 15 amino acids. The material sequenced was naive CD4+ T cells sorted from blood. Noted subset: CD45RA+ positively selected. The chain has TRBV21-1 and TRBJ1-5; no check of the table's D call, TRBD1, against the DNA was made. TRBV21-1 is deemed a pseudogene. This TCR was recovered from a young man in good health. The CDR3 loop reads CASSKSPGSGQPQHF. CDR3 coding DNA: TGTGCCAGCAGCAAAAGTCCCGGATCAGGTCAGCCCCAGCATTTT.